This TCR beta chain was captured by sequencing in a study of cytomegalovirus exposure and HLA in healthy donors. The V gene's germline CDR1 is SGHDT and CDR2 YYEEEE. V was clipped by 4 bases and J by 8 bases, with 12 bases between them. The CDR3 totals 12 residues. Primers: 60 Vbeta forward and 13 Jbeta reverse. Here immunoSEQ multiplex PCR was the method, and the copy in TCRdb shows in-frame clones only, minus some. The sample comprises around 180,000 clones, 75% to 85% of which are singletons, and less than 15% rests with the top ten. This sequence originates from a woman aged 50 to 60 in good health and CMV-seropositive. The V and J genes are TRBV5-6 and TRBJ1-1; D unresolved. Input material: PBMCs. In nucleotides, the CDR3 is TGTGCCAGCAGCCCCTTGGGGAGAGAAGCTTTCTTT. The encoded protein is CASSPLGREAFF.